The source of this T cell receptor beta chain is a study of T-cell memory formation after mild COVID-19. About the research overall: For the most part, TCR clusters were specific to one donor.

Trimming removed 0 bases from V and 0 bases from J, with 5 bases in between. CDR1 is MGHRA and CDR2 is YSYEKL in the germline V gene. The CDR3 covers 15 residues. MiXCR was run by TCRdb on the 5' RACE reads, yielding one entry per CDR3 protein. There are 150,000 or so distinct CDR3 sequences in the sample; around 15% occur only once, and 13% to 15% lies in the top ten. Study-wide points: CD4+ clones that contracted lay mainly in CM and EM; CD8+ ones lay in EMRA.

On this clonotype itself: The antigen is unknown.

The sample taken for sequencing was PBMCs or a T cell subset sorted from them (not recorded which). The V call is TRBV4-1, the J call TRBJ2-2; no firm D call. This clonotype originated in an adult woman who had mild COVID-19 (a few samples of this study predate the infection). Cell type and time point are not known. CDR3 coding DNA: TGCGCCAGCAGCCAAGATCCATCGAACACCGGGGAGCTGTTTTTT. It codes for CASSQDPSNTGELFF.